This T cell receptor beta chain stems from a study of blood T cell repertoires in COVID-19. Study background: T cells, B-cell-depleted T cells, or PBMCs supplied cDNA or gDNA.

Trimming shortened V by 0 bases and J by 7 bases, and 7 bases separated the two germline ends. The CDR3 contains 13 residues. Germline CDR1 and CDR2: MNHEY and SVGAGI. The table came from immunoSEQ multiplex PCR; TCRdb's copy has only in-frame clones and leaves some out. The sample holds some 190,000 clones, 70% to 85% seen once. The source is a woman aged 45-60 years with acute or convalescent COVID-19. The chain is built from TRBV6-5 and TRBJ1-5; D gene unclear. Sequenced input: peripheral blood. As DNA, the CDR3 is TGTGCCAGCAGTTACTCCCCTCTCCAGCCCCAGCATTTT. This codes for CASSYSPLQPQHF.